This TCR beta chain was profiled in a study of molecular identifiers for immune sequencing clone quantification. This clonotype has only a few counts. Previously reported methods and listed TCR primers produced the bulk TCR libraries. TCRdb re-called the PCR reads with MiXCR, one entry per CDR3 protein. The sample has about 86,000 distinct CDR3 sequences, 20% to 25% seen once. The CDR3 spans 13 residues. This clonotype was obtained from a human donor in good health. Some libraries in this study had Jurkat cell RNA spiked in. The chain employs TRBV21-1 and TRBJ1-2; TRBD1 is the table's D call and was not checked against the DNA. TRBV21-1 is a recognized pseudogene. The specimen was naive CD8+ T cells from blood, with Jurkat cell RNA spiked in. Documented subset: FACS-sorted CD8+CD4-CCR7+CD45RA+ naive T cells. This CDR3 reads CASRGSGGYGYTF. Written as DNA, the CDR3 is TGTGCCAGCAGGGGATCAGGGGGCTATGGCTACACCTTC.